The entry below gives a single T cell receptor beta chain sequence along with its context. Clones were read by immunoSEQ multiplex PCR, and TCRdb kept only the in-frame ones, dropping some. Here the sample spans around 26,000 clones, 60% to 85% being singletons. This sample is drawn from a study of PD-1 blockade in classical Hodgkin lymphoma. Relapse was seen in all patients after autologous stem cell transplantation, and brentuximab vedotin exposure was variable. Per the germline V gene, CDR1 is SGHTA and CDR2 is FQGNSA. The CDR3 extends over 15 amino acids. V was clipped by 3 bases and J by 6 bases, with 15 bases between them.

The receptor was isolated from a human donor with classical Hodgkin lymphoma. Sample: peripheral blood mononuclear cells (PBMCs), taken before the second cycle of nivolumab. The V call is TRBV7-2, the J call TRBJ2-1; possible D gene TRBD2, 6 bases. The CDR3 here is CASSFSGATSNEQFF. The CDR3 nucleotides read TGTGCCAGCAGCTTCTCGGGAGCCACCTCCAATGAGCAGTTCTTC.